Below, 19 T cell receptor beta chains from the same sample are listed, as sequenced in a study of cytomegalovirus exposure and HLA in healthy donors. Profiled with immunoSEQ multiplex PCR; TCRdb holds only in-frame clones, not every one. Here the sample spans 230,000 or so clones, around 88% being singletons. The material sequenced was PBMCs. The source of these receptors is a woman under 30 in good health and CMV-seronegative.

The chain couples TRBV6-5 to TRBJ2-5; D might be TRBD2 (6 bases). The CDR3 runs to 14 residues. Germline V lookup: CDR1 MNHEY, CDR2 SVGAGI. Trimming removed 2 bases from V and 2 bases from J, with 9 bases in between. CDR3: CASSYAGRQETQYF. DNA for the CDR3: TGTGCCAGCAGTTACGCGGGAAGGCAAGAGACCCAGTACTTC.

The chain combines TRBV5-1 with TRBJ2-3, with 8 bases aligning to TRBD2. V lost 4 bases, J lost 3 bases, and 4 bases stayed unmatched. The CDR3 loop spans 14 amino acids. Germline CDR1 SGHRS, CDR2 YFSETQ. CDR3 coding DNA: TGCGCCAGCAGCCTCGGACTAGCTACAGATACGCAGTATTTT. It specifies CASSLGLATDTQYF.

The chain combines TRBV7-6 with TRBJ1-2; D may be TRBD1 (6 bases). CDR1 and CDR2 from the germline V gene are SGHVS and FNYEAQ. V was shortened by 5 bases and J by 8 bases, with 15 bases between the two germline ends. The CDR3 contains 13 residues. CDR3 nucleotide sequence: TGTGCCAGCAGCCCAGCAGGGGTCATAGGCTACACCTTC. It encodes CASSPAGVIGYTF.

The genes are TRBV30 and TRBJ1-2, with D perhaps matching TRBD1 (6 bases). CDR3 length: 14 residues. Trimming left V 4 bases short and J 8 bases short, with 20 bases between. Germline V gene sequence: CDR1 GTSNPN, CDR2 SVGIG (reference sequence). CDR3 residues: CAWTRQEIPWGYTF. The DNA of the CDR3 is TGTGCCTGGACTCGACAGGAGATCCCTTGGGGCTACACCTTC.

This chain joins TRBV11-2 and TRBJ2-7, with 8 bases aligning to TRBD2. CDR1 and CDR2 from the germline V gene are SGHAT and FQNNGV. The CDR3 spans 17 residues. Trimming removed 3 bases from V and 4 bases from J; junction bases left unmatched: 14. CDR3 in amino acids: CASSLGFSGAQGYEQYF. CDR3 sequence (DNA): TGTGCCAGCAGCTTGGGCTTTAGCGGGGCCCAGGGGTACGAGCAGTACTTC.

The V gene is TRBV5-1, the J gene TRBJ2-3, with 8 nucleotides matching TRBD1. CDR3 length: 14 amino acids. CDR1 is SGHRS, CDR2 YFSETQ, per germline. Trimming at V came to 2 bases and at J to 5 bases, leaving 4 bases not matched to a gene. CDR3 protein: CASSFGQGGDTQYF. In nucleotides, the CDR3 is TGCGCCAGCAGCTTCGGACAGGGCGGAGATACGCAGTATTTT.

This chain links TRBV6-1 with TRBJ1-1; a weak D match, TRBD1 (5 bases). There are 14 residues in the CDR3. Trimming removed 1 base at V and 5 bases at J, with 11 bases between. Germline V gene sequence: CDR1 MNHNS, CDR2 SASEGT. CDR3 residues: CASSEGERGTEAFF. DNA for the CDR3: TGTGCCAGCAGTGAAGGGGAAAGGGGAACTGAAGCTTTCTTT.

The chain carries TRBV6-1 and TRBJ1-1; TRBD1 agrees at 8 bases. Germline V gives CDR1 MNHNS, CDR2 SASEGT. The CDR3 totals 13 residues. With 6 bases clipped from V and 7 bases from J, the junction kept 7 bases outside the gene matches. DNA for the CDR3: TGTGCCAGCAGCCGGACAGGGCGCGATGAAGCTTTCTTT. As protein: CASSRTGRDEAFF.

The chain is built from TRBV29-1 and TRBJ2-1; TRBD1 matches 9 bases. J was trimmed by 9 bases and V by 5 bases; bases with no gene match: 11. Germline V gene data show CDR1 as SQVTM and CDR2 as ANQGSEA. The CDR3 totals 14 residues. The CDR3 nucleotides are TGCAGCGTTCGGGACAGGGAAAATTCGGGTGAGCAGTTCTTC. Amino acids: CSVRDRENSGEQFF.

This chain uses TRBV2 with TRBJ2-5; possibly TRBD2 for D (6 bases). Trimming took off 5 bases at V and 2 bases at J, with 9 bases between the two ends. The CDR3 spans 13 residues. CDR1 is SNHLY and CDR2 is FYNNEI in the germline V gene. CDR3 in amino acids: CASSPGLQETQYF. The CDR3 nucleotides read TGTGCCAGCAGTCCGGGACTGCAAGAGACCCAGTACTTC.

The chain recombines TRBV7-9 with TRBJ2-3; 7 bases align to TRBD2. Germline trimming cut 8 bases from V and 5 bases from J; bases unmatched to any gene: 7. The CDR3 totals 13 residues. Germline CDR1 and CDR2: SEHNR and FQNEAQ (reference sequence). CDR3 protein: CASASGHGDTQYF. DNA of the CDR3: TGTGCCAGCGCTAGCGGCCACGGAGATACGCAGTATTTT.

This clone occurred once. The chain links TRBV10-2 to TRBJ2-1; the match to TRBD2 covers 8 bases. This CDR3 region has 14 residues. The germline gives CDR1 WSHSY, CDR2 SAAADI. V lost 4 bases to trimming and J lost 6 bases; unmatched junction nucleotides: 5. CDR3 amino acids: CASSGSTSGNEQFF. CDR3 bases: TGCGCCAGCAGTGGCAGCACTAGCGGCAATGAGCAGTTCTTC.

The rearrangement joins TRBV7-9 to TRBJ2-7; TRBD1 matches 8 bases. The CDR3 is 17 residues long. V was pared by 2 bases and J by 2 bases, with 11 bases of the junction left unmatched. CDR1 is SEHNR, CDR2 FQNEAQ, per germline (reference sequence). CDR3 region: CASSLPSGDRFTYEQYF. The CDR3 DNA reads TGTGCCAGCAGCTTACCTTCGGGGGACAGGTTTACCTACGAGCAGTACTTC.

The chain carries TRBV19 and TRBJ2-6, with D perhaps TRBD1 (6 bases). Germline assignment: CDR1 LNHDA and CDR2 SQIVND (reference sequence). Trimming shortened V by 4 bases and J by 1 base, and 14 bases separated the two germline ends. This CDR3 comprises 17 residues. CDR3 loop: CASSRTVTTSGANVLTF. The CDR3 DNA reads as TGTGCCAGTAGTAGGACAGTCACTACTTCTGGGGCCAACGTCCTGACTTTC.

J is TRBJ1-2 and V is TRBV30, with TRBD1 identical over 9 bases. From germline, CDR1 is GTSNPN and CDR2 SVGIG (reference sequence). V was clipped by 7 bases and J by 7 bases; unmatched bases: 16. The CDR3 is 15 residues long. The CDR3 is CAFTSPGQGRVGYTF. The CDR3 coding sequence is TGTGCCTTTACCTCTCCGGGACAGGGTAGAGTTGGCTACACCTTC.

This chain uses TRBV5-5 with TRBJ2-7; maybe TRBD2 (5 bases). Trimming cost V 1 base and J 0 bases, with 11 bases left between them. Germline CDR1 reads SGHKS; CDR2 reads YYEKEE (reference sequence). CDR3 length: 15 amino acids. For the CDR3, the DNA is TGTGCCAGCAGCTTGTGGACTTCCAGCTCCTACGAGCAGTACTTC. Translating gives CASSLWTSSSYEQYF.

J is TRBJ2-1 and V is TRBV5-6; tentative D call: TRBD1 (6 bases). The CDR3 has 14 amino acids. Between the trimmed V and J ends, which lost 0 bases and 2 bases, there was a span of 6 bases. Germline CDR1 and CDR2: SGHDT and YYEEEE. This CDR3 reads CASSLGDTYNEQFF. CDR3 DNA sequence: TGTGCCAGCAGCTTGGGGGACACCTACAATGAGCAGTTCTTC.

The chain is built from TRBV2 and TRBJ2-7, with a weak D call TRBD2 (5 bases). Germline lookup yields CDR1 SNHLY and CDR2 FYNNEI. V lost 2 bases, J lost 0 bases, and 14 bases lay in between. The CDR3 is 16 residues long. The CDR3 protein is CASSESGNILSYEQYF. The CDR3 coding sequence is TGTGCCAGCAGTGAATCCGGGAATATACTCTCCTACGAGCAGTACTTC. Looking up the rest from reference TRBV2 and TRBJ2-7 gives the full variable domain: EPEVTQTPSHQVTQMGQEVILRCVPISNHLYFYWYRQILGQKVEFLVSFYNNEISEKSEIFDDQFSVERPDGSNFTLKIRSTKLEDSAMYFCASSESGNILSYEQYFGPGTRLTVT.

The chain has TRBV7-3 and TRBJ2-3, with D possibly being TRBD2 (6 bases). The CDR3 extends over 15 amino acids. Germline-derived CDR1 and CDR2 are SGHTA and FQGTGA. Trimming cost V 2 bases and J 4 bases, with 13 bases left between them. Written as DNA, the CDR3 is TGTGCCAGCAGCTTACTCGGGGGAGAGCCAGATACGCAGTATTTT. As protein: CASSLLGGEPDTQYF.